A selection of T cell receptor beta chains follows, all from one sample in a study of blood T cell repertoires in COVID-19. Profiling relied on immunoSEQ multiplex PCR, and the TCRdb table lists in-frame clones only, not all of them. The sample includes about 110,000 clones, 90% seen only once; the top ten take 1% to 1.4%. Sequenced sample: peripheral blood. The receptor set was obtained from a human donor in a cohort sampled during active COVID-19. Both conserved end residues are part of each CDR3. The D gene is left open where the match is weak. Expanded clones get a size class; other rows say once, few or many, or leave the size out.

V gene: TRBV6-2/TRBV6-3
D gene: TRBD2
clone size: NA
J gene: TRBJ2-7
CDR3 DNA: TGTGCCAGCAGCCTTCGGACTAGCGGGACCCACGAGCAGTACTTC
CDR3 protein: CASSLRTSGTHEQYF

V gene: TRBV27
D gene: NA
clone size: NA
J gene: TRBJ1-5
CDR3 DNA: TGTGCCAGCAGTATATACGGCAGCGCGGGACCTCAGCCCCAGCATTTT
CDR3 protein: CASSIYGSAGPQPQHF

V gene: TRBV6-5
D gene: NA
clone size: NA
J gene: TRBJ1-1
CDR3 DNA: TGTGCCAGCAGACAGAGGGACACTGAAGCTTTCTTT
CDR3 protein: CASRQRDTEAFF

V gene: TRBV6-5
D gene: TRBD1
clone size: once
J gene: TRBJ2-2
CDR3 DNA: TGTGCCAGCGGGGACAGAGTCCGGACCGGGGAGCTGTTTTTT
CDR3 protein: CASGDRVRTGELFF

V gene: TRBV6-4
D gene: NA
clone size: NA
J gene: TRBJ2-2
CDR3 DNA: TGTGCCAGCAGTCAATTCACAGGGATCGGGGAGCTGTTTTTT
CDR3 protein: CASSQFTGIGELFF

V gene: TRBV27
D gene: NA
clone size: NA
J gene: TRBJ1-1
CDR3 DNA: TGTGCCAGCCTGGGGGGGAATGAAGCTTTCTTT
CDR3 protein: CASLGGNEAFF

V gene: TRBV12-5
D gene: NA
clone size: NA
J gene: TRBJ2-7
CDR3 DNA: TGTGCTAGTGGTTCGGGGGTTAGATGGGTTGACGAGCAGTACTTC
CDR3 protein: CASGSGVRWVDEQYF

V gene: TRBV4-2
D gene: TRBD1
clone size: NA
J gene: TRBJ1-6
CDR3 DNA: TGTGCCAGCAGCCAAGCCGGGACAGGAAATTCACCCCTCCACTTT
CDR3 protein: CASSQAGTGNSPLHF

V gene: TRBV5-1
D gene: TRBD2
clone size: NA
J gene: TRBJ2-5
CDR3 DNA: TGCGCCAGCAGCTCCCTAGCGGGGGTCCAAGAGACCCAGTACTTC
CDR3 protein: CASSSLAGVQETQYF

V gene: TRBV7-3
D gene: TRBD2
clone size: NA
J gene: TRBJ2-3
CDR3 DNA: TGTGCCAGCAGCTCCCCACTAGCGGGGATCACAGATACGCAGTATTTT
CDR3 protein: CASSSPLAGITDTQYF

V gene: TRBV7-9
D gene: TRBD1
clone size: NA
J gene: TRBJ2-7
CDR3 DNA: TGTGCCAGTTCGACAGGGACATACGAGCAGTACTTC
CDR3 protein: CASSTGTYEQYF

V gene: TRBV7-2
D gene: TRBD2
clone size: NA
J gene: TRBJ2-3
CDR3 DNA: TGTGCCAGCAGCTTAGTGGAACTAGCGGGTAGCAGTACGCAGTATTTT
CDR3 protein: CASSLVELAGSSTQYF

V gene: TRBV6-5
D gene: TRBD1
clone size: NA
J gene: TRBJ1-3
CDR3 DNA: TGTGCCAGCAGGGCGGACAGGGGTGGAAACACCATATATTTT
CDR3 protein: CASRADRGGNTIYF

V gene: TRBV11-3
D gene: TRBD1
clone size: NA
J gene: TRBJ2-7
CDR3 DNA: TGTGCCAGCAGCCCAGGGGACAGGGGTTGGGGGCAGTACTTC
CDR3 protein: CASSPGDRGWGQYF

V gene: TRBV24-1
D gene: TRBD1
clone size: NA
J gene: TRBJ1-6
CDR3 DNA: TGTGCCACCAGTGAGACAGGGGATTCACCCCTCCACTTT
CDR3 protein: CATSETGDSPLHF

V gene: TRBV11-3
D gene: NA
clone size: NA
J gene: TRBJ1-1
CDR3 DNA: TGTGCCAGCGGGGGCCAGTCGAACACTGAAGCTTTCTTT
CDR3 protein: CASGGQSNTEAFF

V gene: TRBV9
D gene: TRBD1
clone size: NA
J gene: TRBJ1-3
CDR3 DNA: TGTGCCAGCAGCCCTCGGACAGGCAAGTTCTCTGGAAACACCATATATTTT
CDR3 protein: CASSPRTGKFSGNTIYF

V gene: TRBV5-4
D gene: TRBD2
clone size: NA
J gene: TRBJ2-7
CDR3 DNA: TGTGCCAGCACCTTAACCGGGACTACCGAGCAGTACTTC
CDR3 protein: CASTLTGTTEQYF

V gene: TRBV9
D gene: TRBD2
clone size: NA
J gene: TRBJ2-7
CDR3 DNA: TGTGCCAGCAGCGTAGCTGTCAGCGGGGGGAACGAGCAGTACTTC
CDR3 protein: CASSVAVSGGNEQYF

V gene: TRBV6-2/TRBV6-3
D gene: NA
clone size: NA
J gene: TRBJ2-7
CDR3 DNA: TGTGCCAGCAGCCAATTCTACAGCGCCGGGGCCTACGAGCAGTACTTC
CDR3 protein: CASSQFYSAGAYEQYF

V gene: TRBV12-3/TRBV12-4
D gene: TRBD1
clone size: NA
J gene: TRBJ2-3
CDR3 DNA: TGTGCCAGCAGCCCCGACAGGGTAGATACGCAGTATTTT
CDR3 protein: CASSPDRVDTQYF

V gene: TRBV4-3
D gene: NA
clone size: NA
J gene: TRBJ2-1
CDR3 DNA: TGCGCCAGCAGCCCGCGGCTAACTTCCACATACAATGAGCAGTTCTTC
CDR3 protein: CASSPRLTSTYNEQFF